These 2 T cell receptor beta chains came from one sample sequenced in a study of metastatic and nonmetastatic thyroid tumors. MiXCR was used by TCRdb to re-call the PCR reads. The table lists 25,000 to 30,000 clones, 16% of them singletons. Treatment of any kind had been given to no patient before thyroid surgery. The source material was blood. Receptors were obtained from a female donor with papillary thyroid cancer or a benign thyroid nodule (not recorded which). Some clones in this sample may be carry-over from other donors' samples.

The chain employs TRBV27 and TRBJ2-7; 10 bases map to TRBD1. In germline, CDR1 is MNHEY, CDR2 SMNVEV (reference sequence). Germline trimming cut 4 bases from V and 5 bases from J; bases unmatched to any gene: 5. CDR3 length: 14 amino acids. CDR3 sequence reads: CASSYDRGLNEQYF. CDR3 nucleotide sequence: TGTGCCAGCAGTTACGACAGGGGGCTGAACGAGCAGTACTTC.

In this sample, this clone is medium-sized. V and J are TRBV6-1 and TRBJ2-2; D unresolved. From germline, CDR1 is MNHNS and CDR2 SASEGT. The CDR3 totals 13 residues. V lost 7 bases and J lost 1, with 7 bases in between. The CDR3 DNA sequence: TGTGCCAGCAAGGGCGGGAACACCGGGGAGCTGTTTTTT. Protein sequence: CASKGGNTGELFF.